Each of the 30 T cell receptor beta chains below was sequenced from the same sample in a study of cytomegalovirus exposure and HLA in healthy donors. PCR used 60 Vbeta primers and 13 Jbeta primers. Here immunoSEQ multiplex PCR was the method, and the copy in TCRdb shows in-frame clones only, minus some. The sample carries fewer than 200,000 clones, 75% recorded once. The sample taken for sequencing was PBMCs. These receptors came from a woman aged 45-60 years in good health and CMV-seropositive.

The chain joins TRBV6-6 to TRBJ1-1; D is unclear. The CDR3 contains 11 residues. CDR1 and CDR2 from the germline V gene are MNHNY and SVGAGI (reference sequence). Between the trimmed V and J ends, which lost 8 bases and 1 base, there was a span of 5 bases. For the CDR3, the DNA is TGTGCCAGCCAGAAGAACACTGAAGCTTTCTTT. It translates to CASQKNTEAFF.

The chain combines TRBV12-5 with TRBJ2-5; D not resolved. Matching the DNA end better, TRBJ2-7 makes the J call doubtful. Germline lookup yields CDR1 LGHNT and CDR2 FRNRAP. This CDR3 has 15 amino acids. The CDR3 DNA sequence: TGTGCTAGTGGTTTGGTAATCTGGGACTCCTACGAGCAGTACTTC. Protein: CASGLVIWDSYEQYF.

The chain couples TRBV2 to TRBJ1-4; tentative D call: TRBD1 (5 bases). This CDR3 comprises 15 residues. Germline CDR1 is SNHLY and CDR2 is FYNNEI. Trimming pared 2 bases from V and 0 bases from J, leaving 7 bases between. Here the CDR3 DNA reads TGTGCCAGCAGTGAATTGACAGCAACTAATGAAAAACTGTTTTTT. Translation: CASSELTATNEKLFF.

The chain employs TRBV15 and TRBJ1-1; 10 bases are a match to TRBD1. With V trimmed by 3 bases and J by 0 bases, 4 bases remained unmatched. From germline, CDR1 is LNHNV and CDR2 YYDKDF (reference sequence). This CDR3 comprises 16 residues. This CDR3 is CATSSGTGDMNTEAFF. DNA of the CDR3: TGTGCCACCAGCAGCGGGACAGGGGACATGAACACTGAAGCTTTCTTT. The whole variable domain, filled in from reference TRBV15 and TRBJ1-1, reads DAMVIQNPRYQVTQFGKPVTLSCSQTLNHNVMYWYQQKSSQAPKLLFHYYDKDFNNEADTPDNFQSRRPNTSFCFLDIRSPGLGDTAMYLCATSSGTGDMNTEAFFGQGTRLTVV.

The genes are TRBV27 and TRBJ1-2; D remains ambiguous. V lost 0 bases and J 8 bases, leaving 19 bases between the germline ends. The CDR3 has 16 residues. CDR1 is MNHEY, CDR2 SMNVEV, per germline (reference sequence). Here the CDR3 DNA reads TGTGCCAGCAGTTTATCGGGAGGTCTTTCCCGAGGGGGCTACACCTTC. Translation gives CASSLSGGLSRGGYTF.

The CDR3 DNA is TGTGCCAGTAGCCCCGACAGGGATCACGGGGAGCTGTTTTTT. It translates to CASSPDRDHGELFF. The chain recombines TRBV19 with TRBJ2-2, with 7 bases identical to TRBD1. V lost 6 bases to trimming and J lost 7 bases; unmatched junction nucleotides: 8. Germline V gene sequence: CDR1 LNHDA, CDR2 SQIVND (reference sequence). This CDR3 comprises 14 residues.

This chain connects TRBV6-6 to TRBJ2-7; TRBD2 might be the D (5 bases). Trimming left V 7 bases short and J 4 bases short, with 14 bases between. CDR1 MNHNY and CDR2 SVGAGI come from the germline V gene (reference sequence). This CDR3 spans 13 amino acids. The CDR3 DNA follows: TGTGCCAGCACCCTAACCCGGGGATACGAGCAGTACTTC. The encoded protein is CASTLTRGYEQYF.

This clone was seen only once. The chain links TRBV15 to TRBJ1-2, with D perhaps TRBD1 (6 bases). CDR1 is LNHNV, CDR2 YYDKDF, per germline (reference sequence). The V end was cut by 0 bases, the J end by 4 bases, with 12 bases between. This CDR3 region has 15 residues. The CDR3 here is CATSRDRGAGYGYTF. The DNA of the CDR3 is TGTGCCACCAGCAGAGATCGGGGGGCTGGCTATGGCTACACCTTC. The full variable domain, rest sourced from reference TRBV15 and TRBJ1-2, is DAMVIQNPRYQVTQFGKPVTLSCSQTLNHNVMYWYQQKSSQAPKLLFHYYDKDFNNEADTPDNFQSRRPNTSFCFLDIRSPGLGDTAMYLCATSRDRGAGYGYTFGSGTRLTVV.

The chain is built from TRBV6-1 and TRBJ2-5; 11 bases match TRBD2. The end of the DNA fits TRBJ2-7 better, so the J call may be wrong. There are 15 residues in the CDR3. Germline V lookup: CDR1 MNHNS, CDR2 SASEGT. CDR3 residues: CASSATSGDPYEQYF. In nucleotides, the CDR3 is TGTGCCAGCAGCGCGACTAGCGGGGACCCCTACGAGCAGTACTTC.

The chain carries TRBV5-1 and TRBJ2-1; the D is unclear. Per germline, CDR1 SGHRS and CDR2 YFSETQ. Between the trimmed V and J ends, which lost 7 bases and 4 bases, there was a span of 9 bases. The CDR3 extends over 12 amino acids. CDR3 sequence reads: CASYSNYNEQFF. In nucleotides, the CDR3 is TGCGCCAGCTACAGCAATTACAATGAGCAGTTCTTC. Combining the CDR3 with reference TRBV5-1 and TRBJ2-1 gives the whole variable domain KAGVTQTPRYLIKTRGQQVTLSCSPISGHRSVSWYQQTPGQGLQFLFEYFSETQRNKGNFPGRFSGRQFSNSRSEMNVSTLELGDSALYLCASYSNYNEQFFGPGTRLTVL.

V and J are TRBV6-5 and TRBJ1-6; D not resolved. CDR3 length: 16 residues. Germline-derived CDR1 and CDR2 are MNHEY and SVGAGI. V gave up 2 bases and J gave up 0 bases, with 8 bases separating them. CDR3 region: CASSYAGASYNSPLHF. CDR3 DNA: TGTGCCAGCAGTTACGCGGGTGCCTCCTATAATTCACCCCTCCACTTT.

The chain carries TRBV9 and TRBJ2-5; 10 nucleotides match TRBD2. V was pared by 0 bases and J by 4 bases, with 6 bases of the junction left unmatched. There are 16 residues in the CDR3. CDR1 is SGDLS and CDR2 is YYNGEE in the germline V gene. In DNA, the CDR3 is TGTGCCAGCAGCGTAGGAGGGCTAGCGGGGGCAGAGACCCAGTACTTC. Its protein product is CASSVGGLAGAETQYF. The full variable domain, rest sourced from reference TRBV9 and TRBJ2-5, is DSGVTQTPKHLITATGQRVTLRCSPRSGDLSVYWYQQSLDQGLQFLIQYYNGEERAKGNILERFSAQQFPDLHSELNLSSLELGDSALYFCASSVGGLAGAETQYFGPGTRLLVL.

J is TRBJ2-2 and V is TRBV7-6, with unresolved D. Germline CDR1 is SGHVS and CDR2 is FNYEAQ. The V gene lost 2 bases and the J gene lost 2 bases, with 6 bases spanning the gap. The CDR3 covers 14 residues. The CDR3 reads CASSLILNTGELFF. The CDR3 DNA reads TGTGCCAGCAGCTTAATACTTAACACCGGGGAGCTGTTTTTT.

The chain links TRBV5-6 to TRBJ2-1; 11 bases are shared with TRBD1. Trimming at V came to 0 bases and at J to 6 bases, leaving 5 bases not matched to a gene. This CDR3 comprises 16 residues. Per germline, CDR1 SGHDT and CDR2 YYEEEE. The CDR3 loop reads CASSLGTGGAFNEQFF. The CDR3 nucleotides are TGTGCCAGCAGCTTGGGGACAGGGGGCGCGTTCAATGAGCAGTTCTTC.

The chain has TRBV6-6 and TRBJ2-1, with 16 bases identical to TRBD2. The V and J ends lost 7 bases and 8 bases, in that order; junction bases with no gene match: 8. The CDR3 contains 16 residues. CDR1 and CDR2 from the germline V gene are MNHNY and SVGAGI (reference sequence). Written as DNA, the CDR3 is TGTGCCAGCAAACCCGGGACTAGCGGGGGGGGTTATGAGCAGTTCTTC. It yields the protein CASKPGTSGGGYEQFF.

The chain couples TRBV19 to TRBJ2-7, with D tentatively TRBD2 (7 bases). This CDR3 region has 14 residues. Trimming shortened V by 10 bases and J by 1 base, and 17 bases separated the two germline ends. CDR1 and CDR2 (germline): LNHDA, SQIVND (reference sequence). CDR3 nucleotide sequence: TGTGCCACCAGAAGGGGGGGCATTTCCTACGAGCAGTACTTC. This gives the protein CATRRGGISYEQYF.

Comments on this clone: This specimen includes other DNA sequences encoding the same CDR3. The gene calls are TRBV9 and TRBJ2-2; 11 bases are shared with TRBD2. Germline assignment: CDR1 SGDLS and CDR2 YYNGEE. This CDR3 region has 14 residues. The junction had 0 bases not matched to a gene; V was cut back by 2 bases and J by 6 bases. CDR3 residues: CASSVSGGAGELFF. The CDR3 bases are TGTGCCAGCAGCGTTAGCGGGGGGGCCGGGGAGCTGTTTTTT.

This clone appeared once. V gene TRBV29-1 combines with J gene TRBJ2-5; 11 positions match TRBD2. The CDR3 loop spans 14 amino acids. Germline V gene lookup returns CDR1 SQVTM and CDR2 ANQGSEA. Trimming took 8 bases from V and 7 from J; bases not matched to a gene: 12. This CDR3 reads CSTPGLAASGTQYF. The CDR3 nucleotides read TGCAGCACACCGGGACTAGCGGCAAGTGGGACCCAGTACTTC.

The CDR3 is CASNTGPGGEQYF. As DNA, the CDR3 is TGTGCCAGCAACACAGGGCCGGGGGGAGAGCAGTACTTC. J is TRBJ2-7 and V is TRBV2; D is perhaps TRBD2 (7 bases). V was clipped by 7 bases and J by 7 bases, with 17 bases between them. The CDR3 length is 13 residues. Germline V CDR1 and CDR2: SNHLY, FYNNEI.

This chain connects TRBV5-1 to TRBJ2-1, with D possibly TRBD1 on 5 matching bases. Germline CDR1 SGHRS, CDR2 YFSETQ. There are 16 residues in the CDR3. Between the trimmed V and J ends, which lost 0 bases and 9 bases, there was a span of 19 bases. In DNA, the CDR3 is TGCGCCAGCAGCTTGGCCCAGGGCCAACAAGGTCGTGAGCAGTTCTTC. Translation gives CASSLAQGQQGREQFF. Full variable domain (rest looked up from reference TRBV5-1 and TRBJ2-1): KAGVTQTPRYLIKTRGQQVTLSCSPISGHRSVSWYQQTPGQGLQFLFEYFSETQRNKGNFPGRFSGRQFSNSRSEMNVSTLELGDSALYLCASSLAQGQQGREQFFGPGTRLTVL.

The chain couples TRBV5-6 to TRBJ2-7; D is perhaps TRBD2 (6 bases). CDR1 and CDR2 (germline): SGHDT, YYEEEE. V gave up 6 bases and J gave up 13 bases, with 26 bases separating them. The CDR3 is made up of 14 amino acids. The CDR3: CASTLISADLGLYF. In DNA, the CDR3 is TGTGCCAGCACACTCATCTCCGCGGATCTGGGACTCTACTTC.

This clone was observed once. The chain employs TRBV6-5 and TRBJ1-2; 10 bases match TRBD1. Germline CDR1 MNHEY, CDR2 SVGAGI. J gave up 4 bases and V 6 bases, and 8 bases lay outside the gene matches. The length of the CDR3 is 15 residues. The DNA of the CDR3 is TGTGCCAGCAGCCGACGACAGGGGGCTGGCTATGGCTACACCTTC. Residues: CASSRRQGAGYGYTF.

The table lists this clone with a count of one. V is TRBV29-1 and J is TRBJ1-2; 8 bases are a match to TRBD1. With 6 bases clipped from V and 7 bases from J, the junction kept 13 bases outside the gene matches. The length of the CDR3 is 14 residues. Germline V lookup: CDR1 SQVTM, CDR2 ANQGSEA. Here the CDR3 DNA reads TGCAGCGTCCGATGGCCGGGACAGGACCCTGGCTACACCTTC. This sequence encodes CSVRWPGQDPGYTF.

This clone was detected only a few times. The chain combines TRBV5-1 with TRBJ2-7; weak D call: TRBD1 (6 bases). V was pared by 3 bases and J by 6 bases, with 19 bases between. Germline lookup yields CDR1 SGHRS and CDR2 YFSETQ. CDR3 size: 15 residues. CDR3 nucleotides: TGCGCCAGCAGCTCGACTCCACAGGGAACCGCCGAGCAGTACTTC. It specifies CASSSTPQGTAEQYF.

This clone was detected only once. The chain carries TRBV19 and TRBJ1-3; D is unclear. Germline CDR1 and CDR2: LNHDA and SQIVND (reference sequence). Trimming cost V 6 bases and J 0 bases, with 12 bases left between them. CDR3 length equals 15 residues. This chain's CDR3 is CASRSAGRSGNTIYF. CDR3 DNA: TGTGCCAGTAGAAGTGCAGGCCGCTCTGGAAACACCATATATTTT.

The rearrangement uses TRBV12-5 and TRBJ1-2; 8 nucleotides align to TRBD1. CDR1 and CDR2 from the germline V gene are LGHNT and FRNRAP. V shed 5 bases and J 2 bases; nucleotides not matched to a gene: 16. The CDR3 is 18 amino acids. Here the CDR3 reads CASGLHYGTGLLNYGYTF. The CDR3 DNA is TGTGCTAGTGGTCTCCATTATGGGACAGGCCTCTTAAACTATGGCTACACCTTC. The full variable domain, rest sourced from reference TRBV12-5 and TRBJ1-2, is DARVTQTPRHKVTEMGQEVTMRCQPILGHNTVFWYRQTMMQGLELLAYFRNRAPLDDSGMPKDRFSAEMPDATLATLKIQPSEPRDSAVYFCASGLHYGTGLLNYGYTFGSGTRLTVV.

This chain uses TRBV5-6 with TRBJ1-2; the match to TRBD1 covers 8 bases. The length of the CDR3 is 16 residues. V trimming: 4 bases; J trimming: 6 bases; junction bases outside the gene matches: 14. Looked up from germline, CDR1 is SGHDT and CDR2 is YYEEEE. The CDR3 reads CASSKNHDRGIDGYTF. In DNA, the CDR3 is TGTGCCAGCAGCAAAAATCATGACAGGGGTATAGATGGCTACACCTTC.

The chain links TRBV6-5 to TRBJ2-5; possible D gene TRBD2, 5 bases. Germline CDR1 is MNHEY and CDR2 is SVGAGI. The CDR3 contains 15 residues. With 4 bases removed from V and 5 bases from J, the gap between germline ends came to 17 bases. The CDR3 coding sequence is TGTGCCAGCAGTTCATCCGGGAACCCGGGGGAGACCCAGTACTTC. Amino acids: CASSSSGNPGETQYF.

This clone was seen more than once but under ten times. The rearrangement links TRBV5-5 to TRBJ2-3, with 7 bases aligning to TRBD1. The J segment lost 3 bases and the V segment lost 4 bases, leaving 8 bases of the junction unmatched. The germline V gene encodes CDR1 SGHKS and CDR2 YYEKEE (reference sequence). The CDR3 is 15 amino acids. CDR3 sequence (DNA): TGTGCCAGCAGCGGACAGGTTTTCGGAACAGATACGCAGTATTTT. Protein: CASSGQVFGTDTQYF.

The chain uses TRBV2 and TRBJ2-5; possible D gene TRBD1, 5 bases. The J call may be wrong; the DNA end is better matched by TRBJ2-7. The CDR3 has 13 residues. Germline CDR1 SNHLY, CDR2 FYNNEI. The CDR3: CASGWTRSYEQYF. The CDR3, as DNA: TGTGCCAGCGGATGGACAAGGTCCTACGAGCAGTACTTC.